This TCR beta chain was recovered during a study of identical twins' blood T cells. TCRdb fed the 5' RACE reads into MiXCR, producing one record per CDR3 protein. The table has roughly 380,000 distinct CDR3 sequences, roughly 27% seen once; the top ten hold roughly 5.5%. This clonotype was seen a handful of times. With 1 base removed from V and 4 bases from J, the gap between germline ends came to 12 bases. The CDR3 covers 14 residues. Germline lookup yields CDR1 SGHRS and CDR2 YFSETQ. The chain recombines TRBV5-1 with TRBJ2-7, with D unresolved. The sequenced sample was PBMCs. The source is a woman between 18 and 49 years old in good health. CDR3 region: CASSLQRGVYEQYF. The CDR3, as DNA: TGCGCCAGCAGCTTGCAAAGAGGAGTTTACGAGCAGTACTTC.